A single sample is the source of the 29 T cell receptor beta chains below, sequenced in a study of Ad26.COV2.S vaccination and SARS-CoV-2 variants. Assay: immunoSEQ multiplex PCR; the TCRdb copy retains only in-frame clones and omits some. The top ten clones hold roughly 3.1% of a sample with 350,000 to 450,000 clones, around nine tenths of them seen once. Specified treatment: 15 to 20 received Ad26.COV2.S at low or high dose, single or two shots; about 5 received placebo; per-sample allocation not given. Day 63 following the first vaccine or placebo injection was when the samples were taken. The sample was peripheral blood, taken in a trial of Ad26.COV2.S vaccine versus placebo. The receptors were gathered from a person aged 18-60 years who received the Ad26.COV2.S COVID-19 vaccine or a placebo.

This rearrangement joins TRBV9 to TRBJ1-2; 7 bases agree with TRBD1. J lost 8 bases, V lost 1 base, and 2 bases had no gene match. The CDR3 loop spans 12 amino acids. Germline loops: CDR1 SGDLS, CDR2 YYNGEE. CDR3 DNA sequence: TGTGCCAGCAGCGTACAGGGGGAAGGCTACACCTTC. Translated, it gives CASSVQGEGYTF.

The V call is TRBV19, the J call TRBJ2-7; 10 bases match TRBD1. Germline CDR1 reads LNHDA; CDR2 reads SQIVND (reference sequence). With 4 bases clipped from V and 2 bases from J, the junction kept 14 bases outside the gene matches. The CDR3 runs to 18 residues. The CDR3 reads CASSTPLGTGAQPYEQYF. In DNA form, the CDR3 reads TGTGCCAGTAGTACACCGCTCGGGACAGGGGCCCAACCCTACGAGCAGTACTTC.

This clone was found once. The chain combines TRBV4-3 with TRBJ2-5, with TRBD2 matching 11 bases. The J segment lost 5 bases and the V segment lost 0 bases, leaving 11 bases of the junction unmatched. This CDR3 spans 18 amino acids. Germline lookup yields CDR1 LGHNA and CDR2 YSLEER. Here the CDR3 DNA reads TGCGCCAGCAGCCAAGAGATGACTAGCGGGACATGGGGGGAGACCCAGTACTTC. This gives the protein CASSQEMTSGTWGETQYF.

This clone showed up just once. The chain combines TRBV6-2 or TRBV6-3 with TRBJ2-7; 13 bases match TRBD2. The CDR3 loop spans 14 amino acids. Germline trimming cut 6 bases from V and 6 bases from J; bases unmatched to any gene: 5. Germline CDR1 MNHEY, CDR2 SVGEGT. The DNA for the CDR3 is TGTGCCAGCAGCGGACTAGCGGGGGTGGTCGAGCAGTACTTC. It codes for CASSGLAGVVEQYF.

The chain joins TRBV5-1 to TRBJ1-3; D remains unclear. The CDR3 contains 14 residues. V gave up 0 bases and J gave up 3 bases, with 7 bases separating them. Per the germline V gene, CDR1 is SGHRS and CDR2 is YFSETQ. This CDR3 is CASSLGSFGNTIYF. Here the CDR3 DNA reads TGCGCCAGCAGCTTGGGGAGTTTTGGAAACACCATATATTTT.

Remarks on this clone: In the same sample, other DNA sequences code for this CDR3. The V gene is TRBV19, the J gene TRBJ2-5; possibly TRBD2 for D (6 bases). Germline lookup yields CDR1 LNHDA and CDR2 SQIVND (reference sequence). The ends were cut back, 0 bases at V and 4 bases at J, with 12 bases in the middle. The CDR3 extends over 15 amino acids. The CDR3 nucleotides read TGTGCCAGTAGTATAGATCTGGGAGGTGGAGAGACCCAGTACTTC. It specifies CASSIDLGGGETQYF.

The genes are TRBV19 and TRBJ1-2; TRBD1 is a possible D gene (5 bases). The germline gives CDR1 LNHDA, CDR2 SQIVND (reference sequence). This CDR3 has 14 amino acids. V was pared by 10 bases and J by 4 bases, with 19 bases between. The CDR3 DNA reads as TGTGCCACGCGCGGAGGGGATAAGACCTATGGCTACACCTTC. It translates to CATRGGDKTYGYTF.

The sample holds one count of this clone. The rearrangement links TRBV5-6 to TRBJ1-2; 10 nucleotides line up with TRBD1. The germline V gene encodes CDR1 SGHDT and CDR2 YYEEEE. This CDR3 has 15 residues. J gave up 6 bases and V 0 bases, and 5 bases lay outside the gene matches. The CDR3 loop reads CASSLGDRGRHGYTF. The CDR3 DNA reads as TGTGCCAGCAGCTTGGGTGACAGGGGGCGGCATGGCTACACCTTC. Full variable domain (rest looked up from reference TRBV5-6 and TRBJ1-2): DAGVTQSPTHLIKTRGQQVTLRCSPKSGHDTVSWYQQALGQGPQFIFQYYEEEERQRGNFPDRFSGHQFPNYSSELNVNALLLGDSALYLCASSLGDRGRHGYTFGSGTRLTVV.

V is TRBV5-4 and J is TRBJ1-1, with a weak D call TRBD1 (6 bases). Per germline, CDR1 SGHNT and CDR2 YYREEE (reference sequence). Trimming took off 3 bases at V and 0 bases at J, with 12 bases between the two ends. The CDR3 has 15 amino acids. CDR3 bases: TGTGCCAGCAGCTCCGCCGGGACAATGAACACTGAAGCTTTCTTT. It yields the protein CASSSAGTMNTEAFF.

This sequence joins TRBV7-6 and TRBJ2-1; TRBD1 matches at 10 bases. V lost 5 bases, J lost 9 bases, and 7 bases stayed unmatched. The CDR3 totals 14 residues. Germline V lookup: CDR1 SGHVS, CDR2 FNYEAQ. The chain's CDR3 is CASSRDRGGGEQFF. CDR3 nucleotide sequence: TGTGCCAGCAGCCGGGACAGGGGAGGCGGTGAGCAGTTCTTC.

This clone was picked up a small number of times. The gene calls are TRBV30 and TRBJ2-1; D remains unclear. The V gene's germline CDR1 is GTSNPN and CDR2 SVGIG (reference sequence). Trimming cost V 0 bases and J 0 bases, with 12 bases left between them. There are 16 residues in the CDR3. The CDR3 loop reads CAWSVRGLPSYNEQFF. Here the CDR3 DNA reads TGTGCCTGGAGTGTACGAGGCCTCCCCTCCTACAATGAGCAGTTCTTC.

This chain connects TRBV9 to TRBJ2-3, with D tentatively TRBD2 (5 bases). Germline values: CDR1 SGDLS, CDR2 YYNGEE. V dropped 4 bases and J dropped 4 bases, with 13 bases sitting between them. CDR3 length: 14 residues. Here the CDR3 reads CASSPPRASDTQYF. The DNA for the CDR3 is TGTGCCAGCAGCCCTCCGCGGGCCTCAGATACGCAGTATTTT.

This chain joins TRBV9 and TRBJ2-6; D possibly matches TRBD1 or TRBD2 (5 bases each). Germline-derived CDR1 and CDR2 are SGDLS and YYNGEE. V was pared by 0 bases and J by 0 bases, with 13 bases between. This CDR3 has 18 residues. CDR3 region: CASSVDRDGNSGANVLTF. The CDR3, as DNA: TGTGCCAGCAGCGTAGACCGGGACGGGAACTCTGGGGCCAACGTCCTGACTTTC. The variable domain in full, with the rest retrieved from reference TRBV9 and TRBJ2-6, is DSGVTQTPKHLITATGQRVTLRCSPRSGDLSVYWYQQSLDQGLQFLIQYYNGEERAKGNILERFSAQQFPDLHSELNLSSLELGDSALYFCASSVDRDGNSGANVLTFGAGSRLTVL.

The rearrangement links TRBV19 to TRBJ1-2; 8 bases fit TRBD1. The CDR3 consists of 15 residues. The V gene's germline CDR1 is LNHDA and CDR2 SQIVND (reference sequence). The trim removed 4 bases at V and 2 bases at J, leaving 6 bases unmatched. CDR3 amino acids: CASSRPGQVNYGYTF. The CDR3 coding sequence is TGTGCCAGTAGTAGACCGGGACAGGTGAACTATGGCTACACCTTC.

This sequence joins TRBV15 and TRBJ2-1; D unclear. Per the germline V gene, CDR1 is LNHNV and CDR2 is YYDKDF (reference sequence). Deletions cut 5 bases from V and 7 bases from J, with 9 bases between. The CDR3 extends over 12 amino acids. In nucleotides, the CDR3 is TGTGCCACCAGCCCTACGTCTAATGAGCAGTTCTTC. Its protein is CATSPTSNEQFF.

The chain has TRBV10-3 and TRBJ1-2, with D perhaps TRBD1 (5 bases). This CDR3 comprises 13 residues. V was clipped by 8 bases and J by 6 bases, with 16 bases between them. Germline assignment: CDR1 ENHRY and CDR2 SYGVKD. The CDR3 loop reads CAIELEGFHGYTF. In DNA, the CDR3 is TGTGCCATCGAATTAGAGGGGTTCCATGGCTACACCTTC.

In this sample, this clone turned up once. V and J are TRBV7-2 and TRBJ1-3; tentatively, D is TRBD1 (5 bases). Trimming left V 2 bases short and J 4 bases short, with 18 bases between. CDR1 is SGHTA, CDR2 FQGNSA, per germline. The CDR3 length is 17 residues. CDR3 nucleotide sequence: TGTGCCAGCAGCTTAATAGCTGGGGGAGGGTTGGGAAACACCATATATTTT. Its protein is CASSLIAGGGLGNTIYF.

The rearrangement uses TRBV7-2 and TRBJ2-3, with 8 nucleotides matching TRBD2. CDR1 is SGHTA, CDR2 FQGNSA, per germline. The CDR3 spans 18 residues. V gave up 2 bases and J gave up 0 bases; unmatched junction bases: 10. CDR3 nucleotides: TGTGCCAGCAGCTTAAGGCGTCTAGCGGGTGGCAGCACAGATACGCAGTATTTT. The encoded protein is CASSLRRLAGGSTDTQYF. The complete variable domain, with remaining parts taken from reference TRBV7-2 and TRBJ2-3, reads GAGVSQSPSNKVTEKGKDVELRCDPISGHTALYWYRQSLGQGLEFLIYFQGNSAPDKSGLPSDRFSAERTGGSVSTLTIQRTQQEDSAVYLCASSLRRLAGGSTDTQYFGPGTRLTVL.

This clone was seen only a few times. The chain combines TRBV27 with TRBJ1-5; D gene unclear. The CDR3 is 15 residues long. Trimming pared 2 bases from V and 8 bases from J, leaving 16 bases between. The germline gives CDR1 MNHEY, CDR2 SMNVEV (reference sequence). CDR3: CASSLSSGAKKPQHF. For the CDR3, the DNA is TGTGCCAGCAGTTTAAGTTCAGGCGCAAAGAAGCCCCAGCATTTT.

The chain employs TRBV27 and TRBJ2-7, with 7 bases lining up with TRBD1. CDR3 length: 14 residues. V lost 5 bases, J lost 2 bases, and 6 bases stayed unmatched. The germline V gene has CDR1 MNHEY and CDR2 SMNVEV (reference sequence). The CDR3 protein is CASSNPGQTYEQYF. In nucleotides, the CDR3 is TGTGCCAGCAGTAACCCGGGACAGACCTACGAGCAGTACTTC.

The chain has TRBV19 and TRBJ1-2; TRBD1 is a possible D gene (6 bases). Germline CDR1 reads LNHDA; CDR2 reads SQIVND (reference sequence). V was trimmed by 6 bases and J by 2 bases, leaving 10 bases between them. The CDR3 is made up of 13 amino acids. Here the CDR3 reads CASRPGANYGYTF. The CDR3 DNA reads as TGTGCCAGTAGGCCGGGGGCCAACTATGGCTACACCTTC.

This chain links TRBV25-1 with TRBJ1-5; D gene unclear. CDR3 size: 15 residues. The germline V and J ends were trimmed by 1 base and 2 bases, with 9 bases remaining between them. CDR1 is MGHDK, CDR2 SYGVNS, per germline. The CDR3 reads CASSESGRGNQPQHF. CDR3 in DNA: TGTGCCAGCAGTGAATCGGGAAGGGGCAATCAGCCCCAGCATTTT. The complete variable domain, with remaining parts taken from reference TRBV25-1 and TRBJ1-5, reads EADIYQTPRYLVIGTGKKITLECSQTMGHDKMYWYQQDPGMELHLIHYSYGVNSTEKGDLSSESTVSRIRTEHFPLTLESARPSHTSQYLCASSESGRGNQPQHFGDGTRLSIL.

The rearrangement joins TRBV27 to TRBJ1-1; D unresolved. The CDR3 loop spans 16 amino acids. Trimming left V 1 base short and J 2 bases short, with 14 bases between. Germline V gene data show CDR1 as MNHEY and CDR2 as SMNVEV (reference sequence). The CDR3 loop is CASSLLPADPNTEAFF. The CDR3 bases are TGTGCCAGCAGTTTATTGCCAGCGGACCCTAACACTGAAGCTTTCTTT.

The chain is built from TRBV18 and TRBJ1-2, with a tentative D call TRBD1 (5 bases). The CDR3 loop spans 15 amino acids. Trimming removed 5 bases from V and 4 bases from J, with 17 bases in between. Germline V CDR1 and CDR2: KGHSH, LQKENI. CDR3 region: CASSTRQSEAYGYTF. DNA for the CDR3: TGTGCCAGCTCAACCCGACAGTCTGAGGCCTATGGCTACACCTTC.

The CDR3 nucleotides read TGTGCCAGCAGCCTGGCCCGGACTAGCGGCTACGAGCAGTACTTC. Its translation: CASSLARTSGYEQYF. V and J are TRBV6-5 and TRBJ2-7; 10 positions match TRBD2. Germline CDR1 and CDR2: MNHEY and SVGAGI. The CDR3 extends over 15 amino acids. V dropped 6 bases and J dropped 3; count of bases not matched to a gene: 8.

The rearrangement links TRBV7-3 to TRBJ2-5; 8 bases are shared with TRBD2. Germline CDR1 and CDR2: SGHTA and FQGTGA. Losses at the gene ends were 6 bases for V and 5 bases for J; bases not matched to a gene: 17. This CDR3 is built from 17 residues. The chain's CDR3 is CASSTKPLRGGGETQYF. The CDR3 bases are TGTGCCAGCAGTACTAAACCCCTTCGGGGGGGCGGTGAGACCCAGTACTTC.

The chain employs TRBV7-9 and TRBJ1-1; D is possibly TRBD1 (5 bases). The CDR3 has 13 residues. CDR1 and CDR2 from the germline V gene are SEHNR and FQNEAQ (reference sequence). V lost 7 bases and J 2 bases, leaving 11 bases between the germline ends. The CDR3 bases are TGTGCCAGCACCCTAGGGGTAAACACTGAAGCTTTCTTT. This encodes CASTLGVNTEAFF.

The J gene is TRBJ2-1, the V gene TRBV15; D is uncertain. Germline V gene data show CDR1 as LNHNV and CDR2 as YYDKDF (reference sequence). Trimming took 0 bases from V and 6 from J, leaving 3 bases between them. The CDR3 spans 12 residues. In nucleotides, the CDR3 is TGTGCCACCAGCAGAGATAGCAATGAGCAGTTCTTC. Translation: CATSRDSNEQFF.

J is TRBJ2-2 and V is TRBV14, with D possibly TRBD2 on 5 matching bases. V was pared by 7 bases and J by 3 bases, with 12 bases between. CDR3 length: 14 amino acids. CDR1 and CDR2 from the germline V gene are SGHDN and FVKESK. Here the CDR3 reads CASKVGVDTGELFF. CDR3 DNA sequence: TGTGCCAGCAAGGTCGGGGTGGACACCGGGGAGCTGTTTTTT.